This entry features one T cell receptor beta chain sequence. Its target is unknown. The source of the sample is a study of response to subunit inactivated influenza vaccine. Looked up from germline, CDR1 is SGHTA and CDR2 is FQGNSA. V lost 2 bases to trimming and J lost 0 bases; unmatched junction nucleotides: 2. This CDR3 has 15 amino acids. A single record per CDR3 protein comes from TCRdb applying MiXCR to the RT-PCR reads. Of approximately 500,000 distinct CDR3 sequences listed, less than 15% are singletons. Regarding the study as a whole: Few new T cells, the authors suggested, are recruited by each seasonal influenza vaccination.

Sequencing used PBMCs from blood, obtained approximately 12 days after vaccination. The receptor was isolated from a man aged 45-65 years who received an inactivated influenza vaccine. J is TRBJ2-7 and V is TRBV7-2; TRBD2 matches at 9 bases. The DNA for the CDR3 is TGTGCCAGCAGCTTACCTAGCGGGGCCTCCTACGAGCAGTACTTC. It codes for CASSLPSGASYEQYF.